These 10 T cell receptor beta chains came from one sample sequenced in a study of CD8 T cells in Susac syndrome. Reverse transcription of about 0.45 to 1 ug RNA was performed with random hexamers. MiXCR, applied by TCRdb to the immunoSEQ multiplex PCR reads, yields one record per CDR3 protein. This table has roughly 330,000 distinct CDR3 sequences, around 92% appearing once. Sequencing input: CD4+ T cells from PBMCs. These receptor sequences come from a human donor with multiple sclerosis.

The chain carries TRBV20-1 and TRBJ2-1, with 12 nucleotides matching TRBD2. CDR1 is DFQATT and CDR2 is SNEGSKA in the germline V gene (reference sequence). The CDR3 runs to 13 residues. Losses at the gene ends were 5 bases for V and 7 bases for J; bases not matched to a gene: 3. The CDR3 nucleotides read TGCAGTGCTCGGACTAGCGGGATAAATGAGCAGTTCTTC. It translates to CSARTSGINEQFF.

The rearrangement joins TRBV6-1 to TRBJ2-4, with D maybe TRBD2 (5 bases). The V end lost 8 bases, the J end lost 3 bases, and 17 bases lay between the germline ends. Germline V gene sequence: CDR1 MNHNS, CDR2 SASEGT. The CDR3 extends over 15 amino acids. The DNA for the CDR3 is TGTGCCAGCGTCAACGGGCCTCGGGGCAAAAACATTCAGTACTTC. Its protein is CASVNGPRGKNIQYF.

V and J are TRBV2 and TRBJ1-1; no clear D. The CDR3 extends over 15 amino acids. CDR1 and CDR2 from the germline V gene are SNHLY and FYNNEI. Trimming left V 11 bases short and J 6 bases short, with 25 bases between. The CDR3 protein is CAGSTSPGSYAEAFF. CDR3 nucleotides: TGTGCCGGTAGCACGTCCCCGGGAAGTTACGCTGAAGCTTTCTTT.

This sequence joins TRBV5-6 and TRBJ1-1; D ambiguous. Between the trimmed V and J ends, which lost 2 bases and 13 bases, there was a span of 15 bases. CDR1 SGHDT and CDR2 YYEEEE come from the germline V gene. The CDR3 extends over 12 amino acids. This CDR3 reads CASSFELGGVFF. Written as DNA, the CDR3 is TGTGCCAGCAGCTTTGAGCTTGGCGGGGTTTTCTTT.

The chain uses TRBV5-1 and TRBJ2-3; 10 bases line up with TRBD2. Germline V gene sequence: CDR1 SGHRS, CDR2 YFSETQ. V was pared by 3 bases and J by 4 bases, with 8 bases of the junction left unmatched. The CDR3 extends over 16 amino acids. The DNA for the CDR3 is TGCGCCAGCAGCTGGTTAGCGGGGGGAGGCGCAGATACGCAGTATTTT. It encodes CASSWLAGGGADTQYF.

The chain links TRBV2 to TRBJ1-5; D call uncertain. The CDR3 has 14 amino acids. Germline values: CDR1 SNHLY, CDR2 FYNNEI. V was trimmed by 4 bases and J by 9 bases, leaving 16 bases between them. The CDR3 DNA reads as TGTGCCAGCAGTGCGGGGATGGGTGGTAGGCCCCAGCATTTT. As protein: CASSAGMGGRPQHF. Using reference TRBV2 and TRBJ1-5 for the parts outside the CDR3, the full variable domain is EPEVTQTPSHQVTQMGQEVILRCVPISNHLYFYWYRQILGQKVEFLVSFYNNEISEKSEIFDDQFSVERPDGSNFTLKIRSTKLEDSAMYFCASSAGMGGRPQHFGDGTRLSIL.

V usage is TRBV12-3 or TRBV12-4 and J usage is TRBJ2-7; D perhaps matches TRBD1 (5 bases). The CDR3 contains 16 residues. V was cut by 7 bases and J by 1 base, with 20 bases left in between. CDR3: CASTSYSWGSSYEQYF. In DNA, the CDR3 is TGTGCCAGCACCTCATATTCCTGGGGCAGTTCCTACGAGCAGTACTTC.

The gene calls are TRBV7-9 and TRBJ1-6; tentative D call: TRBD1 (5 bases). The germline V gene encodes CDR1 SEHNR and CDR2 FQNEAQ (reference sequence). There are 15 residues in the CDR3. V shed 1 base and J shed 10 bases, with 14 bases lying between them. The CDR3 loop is CASSLDPAGRSPLHF. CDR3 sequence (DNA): TGTGCCAGCAGCTTAGATCCGGCAGGGCGATCACCCCTCCACTTT.

The CDR3 DNA is TGCAGTGCTTCCCCGAGGGATGAGCAGTTCTTC. It yields the protein CSASPRDEQFF. V is TRBV20-1 and J is TRBJ2-1; D possibly corresponds to TRBD2 (5 bases). The germline CDR1 and CDR2 sequences are DFQATT and SNEGSKA (reference sequence). This CDR3 is built from 11 residues. V was trimmed by 5 bases and J by 8 bases, leaving 10 bases between them.

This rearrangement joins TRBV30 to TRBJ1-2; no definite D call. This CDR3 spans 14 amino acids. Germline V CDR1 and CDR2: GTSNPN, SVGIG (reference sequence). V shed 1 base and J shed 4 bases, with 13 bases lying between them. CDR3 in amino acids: CAWSEGFRFYGYTF. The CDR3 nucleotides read TGTGCCTGGAGTGAAGGCTTTCGCTTCTATGGCTACACCTTC.